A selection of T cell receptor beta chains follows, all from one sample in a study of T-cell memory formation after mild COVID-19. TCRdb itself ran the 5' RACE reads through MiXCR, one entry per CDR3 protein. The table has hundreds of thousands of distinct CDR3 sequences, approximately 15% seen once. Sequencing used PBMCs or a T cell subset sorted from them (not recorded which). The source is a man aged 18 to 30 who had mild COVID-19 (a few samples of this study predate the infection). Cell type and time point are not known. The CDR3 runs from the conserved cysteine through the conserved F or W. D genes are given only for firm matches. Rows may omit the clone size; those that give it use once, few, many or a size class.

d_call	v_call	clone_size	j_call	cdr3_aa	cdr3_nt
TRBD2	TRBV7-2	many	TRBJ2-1	CASSRTSGNEQFF	TGTGCCAGCAGCCGGACTAGCGGAAATGAGCAGTTCTTC
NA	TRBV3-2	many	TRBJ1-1	CASSQAAQGANTEAFF	TGTGCCAGCAGCCAAGCAGCACAGGGGGCGAACACTGAAGCTTTCTTT
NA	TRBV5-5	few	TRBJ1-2	CASSLDPIAYGYTF	TGTGCCAGCAGCTTGGACCCCATAGCCTATGGCTACACCTTC
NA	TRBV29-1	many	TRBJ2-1	CSVGAAGNEQFF	TGCAGCGTTGGGGCCGCGGGCAATGAGCAGTTCTTC
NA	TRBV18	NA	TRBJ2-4	CANSQGPKNIQYF	TGTGCCAATTCTCAGGGACCCAAAAACATTCAGTACTTC
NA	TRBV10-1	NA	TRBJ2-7	CASSDQPPDSSGYEQYF	TGCGCCAGCAGTGACCAACCACCGGACAGCAGCGGGTACGAGCAGTACTTC
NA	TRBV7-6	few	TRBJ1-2	CASSLGARASGYTF	TGTGCCAGCAGCTTAGGGGCCAGAGCTTCGGGCTACACCTTC
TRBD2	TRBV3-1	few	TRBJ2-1	CASASNSGGSYNEQFF	TGTGCCAGCGCAAGTAATAGCGGGGGGTCCTACAATGAGCAGTTCTTC
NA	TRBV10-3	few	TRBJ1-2	CAISAGDGNYGYTF	TGTGCCATCAGTGCGGGGGACGGGAACTATGGCTACACCTTC
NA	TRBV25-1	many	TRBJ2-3	CASSEYSGAPTDTQYF	TGTGCCAGCAGTGAATATTCAGGGGCCCCCACAGATACGCAGTATTTT
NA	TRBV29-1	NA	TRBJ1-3	CSVAGPSGNTIYF	TGCAGCGTTGCGGGGCCTTCTGGAAACACCATATATTTT
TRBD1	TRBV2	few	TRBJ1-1	CASSGGRYRGTEAFF	TGTGCCAGCAGTGGGGGGAGATACAGGGGAACTGAAGCTTTCTTT
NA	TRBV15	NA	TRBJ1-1	CATRLAGRGYTEAFF	TGTGCCACCAGGTTAGCAGGGAGGGGATACACTGAAGCTTTCTTT
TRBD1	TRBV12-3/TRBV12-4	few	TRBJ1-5	CASSSDREFQPQHF	TGTGCCAGCAGTTCGGACAGGGAGTTTCAGCCCCAGCATTTT
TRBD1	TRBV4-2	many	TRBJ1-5	CASSQGAQGGNQPQHF	TGTGCCAGCAGCCAAGGGGCACAGGGGGGCAATCAGCCCCAGCATTTT
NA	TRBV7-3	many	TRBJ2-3	CASSPFAGSDTQYF	TGTGCCAGCAGCCCCTTTGCGGGGTCAGATACGCAGTATTTT
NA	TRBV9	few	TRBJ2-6	CASSVARDGDPGANVLTF	TGTGCCAGCAGCGTAGCTCGGGACGGGGACCCTGGGGCCAACGTCCTGACTTTC
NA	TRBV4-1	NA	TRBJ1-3	CASSQDYISSSGNTIYF	TGCGCCAGCAGCCAAGATTATATCTCGAGCTCTGGAAACACCATATATTTT
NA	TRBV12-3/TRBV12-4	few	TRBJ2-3	CASSTGTLDTQYF	TGTGCCAGCAGCACAGGGACTCTAGATACGCAGTATTTT
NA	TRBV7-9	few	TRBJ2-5	CASSLVPGWETQYF	TGTGCCAGCAGCTTAGTTCCGGGGTGGGAGACCCAGTACTTC
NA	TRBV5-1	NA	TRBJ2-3	CASSWGSGSGDTQYF	TGCGCCAGCAGCTGGGGGAGCGGATCGGGAGATACGCAGTATTTT
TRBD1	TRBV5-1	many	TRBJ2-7	CASRGTGMDEQYF	TGCGCCAGCAGGGGGACAGGGATGGACGAGCAGTACTTC
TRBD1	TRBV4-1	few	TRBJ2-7	CASSQDVAGGMNYEQYF	TGCGCCAGCAGCCAAGATGTCGCAGGGGGCATGAACTACGAGCAGTACTTC
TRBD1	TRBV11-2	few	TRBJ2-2	CASSSDRGAGELFF	TGTGCCAGCAGCTCTGACAGGGGAGCCGGGGAGCTGTTTTTT
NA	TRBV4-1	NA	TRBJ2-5	CASSQVLPETQYF	TGCGCCAGCAGCCAAGTGCTACCGGAGACCCAGTACTTC
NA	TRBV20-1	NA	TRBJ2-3	CSATRIQTLSTDTQYF	TGCAGTGCTACCAGAATCCAGACTTTGAGCACAGATACGCAGTATTTT
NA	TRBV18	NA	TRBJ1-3	CASSPVQSGNTIYF	TGTGCCAGCTCACCCGTACAATCCGGAAACACCATATATTTT
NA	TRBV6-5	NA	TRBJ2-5	CASRSWGAETQYF	TGTGCCAGCAGATCTTGGGGGGCAGAGACCCAGTACTTC
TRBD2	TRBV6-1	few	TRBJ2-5	CASSESSGGETQYF	TGTGCCAGCAGTGAATCGTCGGGGGGAGAGACCCAGTACTTC
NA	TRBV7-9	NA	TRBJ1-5	CASSLGRWDKANQPQHF	TGTGCCAGCAGCTTAGGAAGGTGGGACAAGGCCAATCAGCCCCAGCATTTT
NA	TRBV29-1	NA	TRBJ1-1	CSVSGGMNTEAFF	TGCAGCGTTTCGGGGGGAATGAACACTGAAGCTTTCTTT
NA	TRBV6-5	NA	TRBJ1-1	CASTNQERGTEAFF	TGTGCCAGCACCAACCAAGAGAGGGGCACTGAAGCTTTCTTT
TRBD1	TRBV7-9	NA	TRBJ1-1	CASSHAQGANTEAFF	TGTGCCAGCAGCCACGCACAGGGGGCTAACACTGAAGCTTTCTTT
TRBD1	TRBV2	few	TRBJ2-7	CASSIYRGAYEQYF	TGTGCCAGCAGTATATACAGGGGGGCCTACGAGCAGTACTTC
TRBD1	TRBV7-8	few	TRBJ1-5	CASSSRQGAGVWSQPQHF	TGTGCCAGCAGCTCCAGACAGGGGGCTGGGGTATGGAGTCAGCCCCAGCATTTT
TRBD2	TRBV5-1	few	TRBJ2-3	CASSYGLAGGQYF	TGCGCCAGCAGCTATGGACTAGCGGGGGGCCAGTATTTT
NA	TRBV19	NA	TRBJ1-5	CASSKPGVVSNQPQHF	TGTGCCAGTAGTAAGCCAGGGGTGGTGAGCAATCAGCCCCAGCATTTT
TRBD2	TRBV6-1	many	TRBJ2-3	CAAGDLTQYF	TGTGCCGCGGGGGACCTTACGCAGTATTTT
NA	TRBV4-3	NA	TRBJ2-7	CASSQEGQVGYEQYF	TGCGCCAGCAGCCAAGAGGGGCAGGTAGGCTACGAGCAGTACTTC
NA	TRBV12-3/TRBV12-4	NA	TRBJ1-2	CASWGQQAAYGYTF	TGTGCCAGCTGGGGGCAGCAGGCGGCTTATGGCTACACCTTC
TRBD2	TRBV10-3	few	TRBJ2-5	CAISAHTAGQETQYF	TGTGCCATCAGTGCTCACACAGCGGGGCAAGAGACCCAGTACTTC
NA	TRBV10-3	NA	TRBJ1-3	CAISELGLSSGNTIYF	TGTGCCATCAGTGAGTTGGGCCTGAGCTCTGGAAACACCATATATTTT
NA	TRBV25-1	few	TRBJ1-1	CASSEQGRGSGAEAFF	TGTGCCAGCAGTGAACAGGGTCGAGGGAGCGGGGCTGAAGCTTTCTTT
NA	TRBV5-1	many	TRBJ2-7	CASSTFGHEQYF	TGCGCCAGCAGCACGTTCGGCCACGAGCAGTACTTC
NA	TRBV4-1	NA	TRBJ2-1	CASSAAWLTSRGGEQFF	TGCGCCAGCAGCGCCGCCTGGCTCACCTCGAGGGGGGGTGAGCAGTTCTTC
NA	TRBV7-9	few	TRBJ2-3	CASNPGDGGRADTQYF	TGTGCCAGCAACCCCGGGGACGGGGGCCGGGCAGATACGCAGTATTTT
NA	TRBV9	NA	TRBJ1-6	CASSPGGWGSYNSPLHF	TGTGCCAGCAGCCCAGGTGGGTGGGGCTCCTATAATTCACCCCTCCACTTT
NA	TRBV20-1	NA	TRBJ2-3	CSARVRGSTDTQYF	TGCAGTGCTAGGGTCCGGGGCAGCACAGATACGCAGTATTTT
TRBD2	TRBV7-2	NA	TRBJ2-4	CASSSGLAGNIQYF	TGTGCCAGCAGCTCCGGACTAGCGGGAAACATTCAGTACTTC
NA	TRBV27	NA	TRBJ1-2	CASSPAGTQFGYTF	TGTGCCAGCAGTCCCGCCGGGACCCAATTCGGCTACACCTTC
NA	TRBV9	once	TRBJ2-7	CASSVSSGISYEQYF	TGTGCCAGCAGCGTGTCGTCGGGGATCTCCTACGAGCAGTACTTC
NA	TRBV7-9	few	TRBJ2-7	CASSPKWSYEQYF	TGTGCCAGCAGCCCCAAGTGGAGCTACGAGCAGTACTTC
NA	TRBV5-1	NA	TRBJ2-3	CASSEADTDTQYF	TGCGCCAGCAGTGAGGCTGACACAGATACGCAGTATTTT